Listed below are T cell receptor beta chains from one sample, sequenced in a study of cytomegalovirus exposure and HLA in healthy donors. Sequencing was performed with immunoSEQ multiplex PCR; in TCRdb, only in-frame clones are kept and a portion is missing. The sample shows some 130,000 clones, around 80% of them seen only once. The sequenced material came from PBMCs. The receptors originated from a female donor in good health and CMV-seronegative. The CDR3 runs from the conserved cysteine through the conserved F or W. The D gene is left open where the match is weak. Clone size is not always given. Where it is, it says once, few, many or a class for expanded clones.

NA	TRBD1	19	TRBJ2-7	TRBV28	TGTGCCAGCAGACCAAGACAGGGATGGCCCGAAGCGCCTACCTACGAGCAGTACTTC	CASRPRQGWPEAPTYEQYF
NA	TRBD1	14	TRBJ1-5	TRBV30	TGTGCCTGGAGTGTGGGGACAGAGGGGCAGCCCCAGCATTTT	CAWSVGTEGQPQHF
once	NA	17	TRBJ2-2	TRBV5-1	TGCGCCAGCAGCCTCATACCCGGGACTGCGCCCGCCGGGGAGCTGTTTTTT	CASSLIPGTAPAGELFF
NA	NA	15	TRBJ2-5	TRBV29-1	TGCAGCGCCGAACGGGGACAAGGGCCGCCAGAGACCCAGTACTTC	CSAERGQGPPETQYF
NA	NA	16	TRBJ2-1	TRBV9	TGTGCCAGCAGCGTGCTGTTGGGTCCTCCGGGCAATGAGCAGTTCTTC	CASSVLLGPPGNEQFF
NA	NA	14	TRBJ1-2	TRBV4-3	TGCGCCAGCAGCCAAGTGATCCACGAGGGCGGCTACACCTTC	CASSQVIHEGGYTF
NA	TRBD2	15	TRBJ2-1	TRBV27	TGTGCCAGCAGTGGACTAGCGGGAGTACTAAATGAGCAGTTCTTC	CASSGLAGVLNEQFF
once	NA	14	TRBJ1-4	TRBV5-4	TGTGCCACCCACCCGGGGACTATGAATGAAAAACTGTTTTTT	CATHPGTMNEKLFF
NA	TRBD2	14	TRBJ2-3	TRBV29-1	TGCAGCGTTTTAGCGGGAGGGAGGGCAGATACGCAGTATTTT	CSVLAGGRADTQYF
NA	NA	15	TRBJ1-3	TRBV7-8	TGTGCCAGCAGCGGAAACAGGGACTCTGGAAACACCATATATTTT	CASSGNRDSGNTIYF
NA	TRBD2	15	TRBJ2-1	TRBV4-3	TGCGCCAGCAGCCAATGGTCGGGAGGGGGTAATGAGCAGTTCTTC	CASSQWSGGGNEQFF
NA	NA	12	TRBJ1-1	TRBV29-1	TGCAGCTGTTGGATGGAGGGCACTGAAGCTTTCTTT	CSCWMEGTEAFF
NA	NA	15	TRBJ1-1	TRBV7-9	TGTTCCAGCAGCTTAAACGAGGGAGGACCCACTGAAGCTTTCTTT	CSSSLNEGGPTEAFF
NA	NA	15	TRBJ2-7	TRBV7-6	TGTGCCAGCAGCTCACACCGGGACTCGGGCTACGAGCAGTACTTC	CASSSHRDSGYEQYF
NA	TRBD2	16	TRBJ2-3	TRBV9	TGTGCCAGCAGCCCAGGGACTAGCGCCATCACAGATACGCAGTATTTT	CASSPGTSAITDTQYF
NA	NA	11	TRBJ2-1	TRBV11-2	TGTGCCAGCAGCATTACTAGCGAGCAGTTCTTC	CASSITSEQFF
once	NA	13	TRBJ2-1	TRBV6-6	TGTGCCAGCAAGGAGGACGCCACAGGGGAGCAGTTCTTC	CASKEDATGEQFF
NA	NA	13	TRBJ1-5	TRBV28	TGTGCCAGCAAGGGGTATAGCAATCAGCCCCAGCATTTT	CASKGYSNQPQHF
NA	NA	14	TRBJ2-3	TRBV15	TGTGCCACCAGGCGGGCCTCAAGCACAGATACGCAGTATTTT	CATRRASSTDTQYF
NA	NA	14	TRBJ1-2	TRBV5-6	TGTGCCAGCAGCCCCGATCGGGGGTATTATGGCTACACCTTC	CASSPDRGYYGYTF
NA	TRBD1	12	TRBJ2-7	TRBV29-1	TGCAGCGGACGACAGGGTAGGGACGAGCAGTACTTC	CSGRQGRDEQYF
NA	NA	13	TRBJ2-7	TRBV5-1	TGCGCCAGCAGCTTTTCTTCTCTAGCGGAGCAGTACTTC	CASSFSSLAEQYF
NA	TRBD1	12	TRBJ2-7	TRBV27	TGTGCCAGGACAGGGGGTAGGTACGAGCAGTACTTC	CARTGGRYEQYF
NA	NA	14	TRBJ2-3	TRBV2	TGTGCCAGCAGGGGGGCCCTAGCTCCAGATACGCAGTATTTT	CASRGALAPDTQYF
few	TRBD2	16	TRBJ2-1	TRBV10-3	TGTGCCATCAGTGATCGACTAGCGGGGGCAAAAAATGAGCAGTTCTTC	CAISDRLAGAKNEQFF
NA	TRBD2	20	TRBJ2-1	TRBV6-1	TGTGCCAGCAGTGAATACGAGGCGGGGGGTTGGGTTAGCTCCTACAATGAGCAGTTCTTC	CASSEYEAGGWVSSYNEQFF
NA	TRBD1	15	TRBJ2-5	TRBV5-4	TGTGCCAGCAGGTCGGGACAGGGGGGCCCGGAGACCCAGTACTTC	CASRSGQGGPETQYF
NA	NA	14	TRBJ2-3	TRBV19	TGTGCCAGTAGTATGGGGCTTGACACAGATACGCAGTATTTT	CASSMGLDTDTQYF
NA	NA	19	TRBJ2-7	TRBV11-2	TGTGCCAGCAGCTTAAAAAGAGGCAGGGGCTATGAGGGATCCTACGAGCAGTACTTC	CASSLKRGRGYEGSYEQYF
NA	NA	16	TRBJ2-3	TRBV4-3	TGCGCCAGCAGCCAAAGTAGGAGGTCCGGTCCAGATACGCAGTATTTT	CASSQSRRSGPDTQYF
NA	TRBD1	12	TRBJ2-7	TRBV18	TGTGCCAGCTCCCAAGACAGGGTCGAGCAGTACTTC	CASSQDRVEQYF